A single TCR beta chain is shown here with its context. CDR1 and CDR2 from the germline V gene are SEHNR and FQNEAQ (reference sequence). Losses at the gene ends were 5 bases for V and 5 bases for J; bases not matched to a gene: 6. The CDR3 has 14 amino acids. Pretreatment sampling and on-treatment sampling together yielded between 1 and 8 samples for each patient. The data were taken from a study of PD-L1 blockade in urothelial cancer. Across the whole study: Enrolled patients had been treated previously with 0 to 3 chemotherapy regimens.

TCRdb keeps only in-frame clones here, not all; method: immunoSEQ multiplex PCR. The table shows 90,000 to 120,000 clones, with about 90% occurring only once. The receptor's source is an elderly woman with urothelial cancer. The chain couples TRBV7-9 to TRBJ1-5; the match to TRBD1 covers 7 bases. This specimen was PBMCs, taken around atezolizumab (anti-PD-L1) treatment. The CDR3 region has the DNA TGTGCCAGCAGCCGGGACAGCACTTATCAGCCCCAGCATTTT. Protein sequence: CASSRDSTYQPQHF. Full variable domain (rest looked up from reference TRBV7-9 and TRBJ1-5): DTGVSQNPRHKITKRGQNVTFRCDPISEHNRLYWYRQTLGQGPEFLTYFQNEAQLEKSRLLSDRFSAERPKGSFSTLEIQRTEQGDSAMYLCASSRDSTYQPQHFGDGTRLSIL.